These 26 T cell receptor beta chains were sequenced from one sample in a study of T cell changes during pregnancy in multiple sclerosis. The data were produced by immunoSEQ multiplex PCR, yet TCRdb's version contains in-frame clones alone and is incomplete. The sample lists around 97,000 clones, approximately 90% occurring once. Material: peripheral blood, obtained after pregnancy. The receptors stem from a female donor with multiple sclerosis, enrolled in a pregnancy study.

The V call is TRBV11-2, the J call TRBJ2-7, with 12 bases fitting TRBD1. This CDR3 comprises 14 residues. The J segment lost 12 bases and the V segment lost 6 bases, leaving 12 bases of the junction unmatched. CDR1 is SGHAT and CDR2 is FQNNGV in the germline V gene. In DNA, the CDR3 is TGTGCCAGCAGTTCCCCGGGACAGGGGGCGCCGGGGTACTTC. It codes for CASSSPGQGAPGYF.

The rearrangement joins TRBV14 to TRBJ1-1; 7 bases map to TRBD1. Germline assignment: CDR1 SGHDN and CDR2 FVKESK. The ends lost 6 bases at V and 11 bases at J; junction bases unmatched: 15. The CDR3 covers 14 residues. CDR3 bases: TGTGCCAGCAGACCACCCACGACAGGGATTCCGGCTTTCTTT. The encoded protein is CASRPPTTGIPAFF.

CDR3 amino acids: CASTKLGAGFYEQYF. The CDR3 coding sequence is TGTGCCAGCACGAAGCTTGGGGCAGGCTTCTACGAGCAGTACTTC. V usage is TRBV7-9 and J usage is TRBJ2-7, with D perhaps matching TRBD1 (5 bases). The germline V gene has CDR1 SEHNR and CDR2 FQNEAQ (reference sequence). The CDR3 runs to 15 residues. The V end was cut by 7 bases, the J end by 3 bases, with 19 bases between.

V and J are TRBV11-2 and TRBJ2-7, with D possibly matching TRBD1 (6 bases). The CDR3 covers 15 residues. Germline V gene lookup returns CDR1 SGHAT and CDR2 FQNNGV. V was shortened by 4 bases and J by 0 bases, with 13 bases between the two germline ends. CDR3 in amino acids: CASSSMGAYSYEQYF. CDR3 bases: TGTGCCAGCAGCTCGATGGGGGCGTACTCCTACGAGCAGTACTTC.

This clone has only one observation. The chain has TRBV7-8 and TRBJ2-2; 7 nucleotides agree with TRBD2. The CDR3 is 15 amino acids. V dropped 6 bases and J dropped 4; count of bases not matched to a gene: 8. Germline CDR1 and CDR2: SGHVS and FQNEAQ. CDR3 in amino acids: CASSPYPGGTGELFF. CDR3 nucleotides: TGTGCCAGCAGTCCTTACCCGGGGGGCACCGGGGAGCTGTTTTTT.

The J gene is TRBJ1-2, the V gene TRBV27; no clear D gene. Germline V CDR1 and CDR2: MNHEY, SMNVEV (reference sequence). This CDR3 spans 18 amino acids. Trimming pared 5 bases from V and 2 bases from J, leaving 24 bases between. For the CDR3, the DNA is TGTGCCAGCAGTCCCCACGAGATTGAGGGCCGGTCCAACTATGGCTACACCTTC. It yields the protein CASSPHEIEGRSNYGYTF.

In DNA form, the CDR3 reads TGTGCCAGTAGTATCATGGCAGGGGGTGGGATGGAGACCCAGTACTTC. Protein product: CASSIMAGGGMETQYF. This chain uses TRBV19 with TRBJ2-5, with 7 positions matching TRBD1. Germline-derived CDR1 and CDR2 are LNHDA and SQIVND (reference sequence). Losses at the gene ends were 3 bases for V and 5 bases for J; bases not matched to a gene: 12. The CDR3 length is 16 residues.

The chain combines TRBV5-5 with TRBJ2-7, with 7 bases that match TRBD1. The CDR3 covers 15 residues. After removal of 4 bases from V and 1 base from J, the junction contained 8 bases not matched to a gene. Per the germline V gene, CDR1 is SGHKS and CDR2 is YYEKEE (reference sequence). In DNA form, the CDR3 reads TGTGCCAGCAGCCAGACCGGGACAGAGTCCTACGAGCAGTACTTC. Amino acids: CASSQTGTESYEQYF.

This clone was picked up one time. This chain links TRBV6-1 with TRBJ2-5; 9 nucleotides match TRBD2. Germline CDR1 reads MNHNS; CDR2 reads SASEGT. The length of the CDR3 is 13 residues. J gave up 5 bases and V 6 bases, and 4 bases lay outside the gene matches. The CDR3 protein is CASRGLAAETQYF. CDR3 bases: TGTGCCAGCAGGGGACTAGCAGCCGAGACCCAGTACTTC.

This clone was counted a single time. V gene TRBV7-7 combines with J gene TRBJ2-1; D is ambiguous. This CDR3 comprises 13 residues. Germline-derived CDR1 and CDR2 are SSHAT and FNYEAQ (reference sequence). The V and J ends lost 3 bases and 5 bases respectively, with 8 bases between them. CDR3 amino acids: CASSLATNNEQFF. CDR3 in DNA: TGTGCCAGCAGCTTGGCGACAAACAATGAGCAGTTCTTC.

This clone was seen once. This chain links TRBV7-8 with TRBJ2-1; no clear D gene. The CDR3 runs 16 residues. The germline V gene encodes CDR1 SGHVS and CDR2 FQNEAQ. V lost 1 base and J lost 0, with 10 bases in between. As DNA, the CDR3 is TGTGCCAGCAGCTTAGGGCTCAGTCTCTCCTACAATGAGCAGTTCTTC. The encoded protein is CASSLGLSLSYNEQFF.

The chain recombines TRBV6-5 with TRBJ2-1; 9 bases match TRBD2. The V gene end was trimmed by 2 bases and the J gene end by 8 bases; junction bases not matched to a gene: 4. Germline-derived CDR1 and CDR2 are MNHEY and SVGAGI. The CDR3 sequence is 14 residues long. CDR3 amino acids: CASSYPGTSHEQFF. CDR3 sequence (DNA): TGTGCCAGCAGTTACCCTGGGACTAGCCATGAGCAGTTCTTC.

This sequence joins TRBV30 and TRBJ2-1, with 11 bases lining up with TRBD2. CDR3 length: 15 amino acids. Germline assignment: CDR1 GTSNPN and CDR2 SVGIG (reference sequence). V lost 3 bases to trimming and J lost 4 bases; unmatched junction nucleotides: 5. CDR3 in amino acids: CAWSLGLAGYNEQFF. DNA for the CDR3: TGTGCCTGGAGCCTCGGACTAGCGGGTTACAATGAGCAGTTCTTC. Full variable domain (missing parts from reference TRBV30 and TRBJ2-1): SQTIHQWPATLVQPVGSPLSLECTVEGTSNPNLYWYRQAAGRGLQLLFYSVGIGQISSEVPQNLSASRPQDRQFILSSKKLLLSDSGFYLCAWSLGLAGYNEQFFGPGTRLTVL.

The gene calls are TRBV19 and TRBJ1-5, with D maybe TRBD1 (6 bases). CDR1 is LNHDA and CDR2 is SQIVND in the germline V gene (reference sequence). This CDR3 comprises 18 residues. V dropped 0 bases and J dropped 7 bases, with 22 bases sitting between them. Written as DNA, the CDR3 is TGTGCCAGTAGTATAGACGGGACGGGGGGCCGCCGGGGCCAGCCCCAGCATTTT. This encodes CASSIDGTGGRRGQPQHF.

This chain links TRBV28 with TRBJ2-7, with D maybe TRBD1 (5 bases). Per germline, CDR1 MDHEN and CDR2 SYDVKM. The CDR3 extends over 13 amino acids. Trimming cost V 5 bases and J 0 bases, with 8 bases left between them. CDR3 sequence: CASSPQGSYEQYF. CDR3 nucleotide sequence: TGTGCCAGCAGTCCCCAGGGCTCCTACGAGCAGTACTTC. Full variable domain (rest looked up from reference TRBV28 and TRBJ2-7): DVKVTQSSRYLVKRTGEKVFLECVQDMDHENMFWYRQDPGLGLRLIYFSYDVKMKEKGDIPEGYSVSREKKERFSLILESASTNQTSMYLCASSPQGSYEQYFGPGTRLTVT.

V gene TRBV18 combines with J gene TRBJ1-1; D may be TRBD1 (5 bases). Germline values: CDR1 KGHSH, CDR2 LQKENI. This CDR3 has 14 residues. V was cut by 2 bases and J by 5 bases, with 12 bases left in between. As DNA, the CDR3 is TGTGCCAGCTCACCAAAAGGGGCAGGGACTGAAGCTTTCTTT. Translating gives CASSPKGAGTEAFF.

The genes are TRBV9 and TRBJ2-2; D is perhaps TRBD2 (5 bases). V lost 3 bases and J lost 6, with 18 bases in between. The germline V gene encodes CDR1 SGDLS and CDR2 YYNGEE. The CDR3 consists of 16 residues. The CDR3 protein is CASSALDFRAPGELFF. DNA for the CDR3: TGTGCCAGCAGCGCCCTGGACTTTCGGGCCCCCGGGGAGCTGTTTTTT.

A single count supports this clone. The CDR3 DNA reads TGTGCCAGTAAAAGTCCGACCGGGACAGGGGATGGCTACACCTTC. Translated, it gives CASKSPTGTGDGYTF. The chain uses TRBV19 and TRBJ1-2; 10 bases agree with TRBD1. The junction had 11 bases not matched to a gene; V was cut back by 7 bases and J by 6 bases. CDR1 and CDR2 (germline): LNHDA, SQIVND (reference sequence). This CDR3 region has 15 residues. Complete variable domain (other parts from reference TRBV19 and TRBJ1-2): DGGITQSPKYLFRKEGQNVTLSCEQNLNHDAMYWYRQDPGQGLRLIYYSQIVNDFQKGDIAEGYSVSREKKESFPLTVTSAQKNPTAFYLCASKSPTGTGDGYTFGSGTRLTVV.

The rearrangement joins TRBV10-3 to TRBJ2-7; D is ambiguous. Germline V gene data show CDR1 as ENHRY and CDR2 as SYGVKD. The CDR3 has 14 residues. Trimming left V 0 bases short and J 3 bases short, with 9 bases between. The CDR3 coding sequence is TGTGCCATCAGTGAGTCTCTAACAGACTACGAGCAGTACTTC. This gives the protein CAISESLTDYEQYF.

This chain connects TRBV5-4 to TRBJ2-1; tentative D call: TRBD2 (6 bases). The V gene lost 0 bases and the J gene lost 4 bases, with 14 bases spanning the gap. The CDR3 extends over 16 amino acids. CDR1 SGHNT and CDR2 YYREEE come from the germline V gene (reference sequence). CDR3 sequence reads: CASSLAAGTQYNEQFF. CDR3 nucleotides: TGTGCCAGCAGCTTGGCGGCTGGGACTCAGTACAATGAGCAGTTCTTC.

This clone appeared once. In DNA, the CDR3 is TGCGCCAGCAGCTGGAATCCGGGCCTCGGGGAGAGGGACATTCAGTACTTC. Translated, it gives CASSWNPGLGERDIQYF. The chain employs TRBV5-1 and TRBJ2-4; TRBD2 might be the D (5 bases). From germline, CDR1 is SGHRS and CDR2 YFSETQ. The CDR3 contains 17 residues. Trimming cost V 3 bases and J 8 bases, with 24 bases left between them.

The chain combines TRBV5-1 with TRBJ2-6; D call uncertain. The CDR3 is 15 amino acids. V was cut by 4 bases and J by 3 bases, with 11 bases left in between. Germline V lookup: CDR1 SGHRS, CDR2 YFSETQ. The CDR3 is CASSPEVYGANVLTF. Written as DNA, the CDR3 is TGCGCCAGCAGCCCTGAGGTGTATGGGGCCAACGTCCTGACTTTC. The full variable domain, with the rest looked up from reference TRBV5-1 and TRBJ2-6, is KAGVTQTPRYLIKTRGQQVTLSCSPISGHRSVSWYQQTPGQGLQFLFEYFSETQRNKGNFPGRFSGRQFSNSRSEMNVSTLELGDSALYLCASSPEVYGANVLTFGAGSRLTVL.

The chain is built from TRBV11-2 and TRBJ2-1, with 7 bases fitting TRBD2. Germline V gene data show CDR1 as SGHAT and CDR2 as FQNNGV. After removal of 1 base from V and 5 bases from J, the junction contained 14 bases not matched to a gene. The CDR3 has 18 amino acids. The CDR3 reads CASSLAAGTNLLDNEQFF. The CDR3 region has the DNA TGTGCCAGCAGCTTAGCGGCCGGGACTAACCTACTCGACAATGAGCAGTTCTTC.

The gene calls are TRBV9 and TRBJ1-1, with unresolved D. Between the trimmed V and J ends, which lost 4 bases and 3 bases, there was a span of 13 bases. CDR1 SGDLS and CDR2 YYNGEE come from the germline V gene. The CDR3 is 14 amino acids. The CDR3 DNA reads TGTGCCAGCAGCCGCGGCAGAGCGGACACTGAAGCTTTCTTT. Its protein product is CASSRGRADTEAFF.

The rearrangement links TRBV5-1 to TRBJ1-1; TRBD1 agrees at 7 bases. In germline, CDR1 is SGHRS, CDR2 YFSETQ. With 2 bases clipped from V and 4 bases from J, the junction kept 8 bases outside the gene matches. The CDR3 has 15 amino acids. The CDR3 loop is CASSLEGQRGTEAFF. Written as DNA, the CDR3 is TGCGCCAGCAGCTTAGAGGGACAGAGGGGCACTGAAGCTTTCTTT.

The CDR3 reads CASSISGEQYF. For the CDR3, the DNA is TGTGCCAGTAGTATTTCGGGGGAGCAGTACTTC. This chain connects TRBV19 to TRBJ2-7; possible D gene TRBD2, 5 bases. Germline CDR1 and CDR2: LNHDA and SQIVND (reference sequence). The CDR3 runs 11 residues. V gave up 3 bases and J gave up 7 bases, with 7 bases separating them.